What follows are 12 T cell receptor beta chains derived from one specimen sequenced in a study of blood T cell repertoires in COVID-19. Profiled with immunoSEQ multiplex PCR; TCRdb holds only in-frame clones, not every one. The table records roughly 60,000 clones, around 80% of them present only once. The sample taken for sequencing was peripheral blood. These TCRs come from a man younger than 40 with COVID-19, enrolled during active disease.

The rearrangement uses TRBV5-5 and TRBJ2-7; TRBD1 might be the D (6 bases). CDR3 length: 14 residues. V lost 4 bases to trimming and J lost 2 bases, with 13 bases between them. Germline V gene sequence: CDR1 SGHKS, CDR2 YYEKEE (reference sequence). The CDR3 protein is CASSARQDPYEQYF. CDR3 nucleotide sequence: TGTGCCAGCAGCGCCAGACAGGACCCCTACGAGCAGTACTTC. The full variable domain, with the rest looked up from reference TRBV5-5 and TRBJ2-7, is DAGVTQSPTHLIKTRGQQVTLRCSPISGHKSVSWYQQVLGQGPQFIFQYYEKEERGRGNFPDRFSARQFPNYSSELNVNALLLGDSALYLCASSARQDPYEQYFGPGTRLTVT.

The chain combines TRBV5-4 with TRBJ2-3; 7 bases align to TRBD2. The J segment lost 5 bases and the V segment lost 0 bases, leaving 9 bases of the junction unmatched. Germline CDR1 SGHNT, CDR2 YYREEE (reference sequence). The CDR3 spans 16 residues. The CDR3 sequence: CASSLELGGRGDTQYF. DNA for the CDR3: TGTGCCAGCAGCTTGGAATTGGGCGGGAGAGGAGATACGCAGTATTTT.

V usage is TRBV4-3 and J usage is TRBJ1-5; D is uncertain. The germline CDR1 and CDR2 sequences are LGHNA and YSLEER. The ends were cut back, 1 base at V and 6 bases at J, with 10 bases in the middle. The CDR3 contains 14 residues. The CDR3 bases are TGCGCCAGCAGCCAAGGAACAGACGGTCAGCCCCAGCATTTT. This codes for CASSQGTDGQPQHF.

The chain is built from TRBV2 and TRBJ1-5; 7 nucleotides agree with TRBD1. The V gene end was trimmed by 6 bases and the J gene end by 2 bases; junction bases not matched to a gene: 4. CDR1 is SNHLY, CDR2 FYNNEI, per germline. The CDR3 consists of 14 residues. CDR3 amino acids: CASSGDRGNQPQHF. The DNA for the CDR3 is TGTGCCAGCAGCGGTGACAGGGGCAATCAGCCCCAGCATTTT.

The rearrangement joins TRBV7-2 to TRBJ1-5; D gene uncertain. The V gene's germline CDR1 is SGHTA and CDR2 FQGNSA. Trimming took 1 base from V and 3 from J, leaving 7 bases between them. The CDR3 totals 14 residues. DNA of the CDR3: TGTGCCAGCAGCTTAGATCCCTCCAATCAGCCCCAGCATTTT. It translates to CASSLDPSNQPQHF. Using reference TRBV7-2 and TRBJ1-5 for the parts outside the CDR3, the full variable domain is GAGVSQSPSNKVTEKGKDVELRCDPISGHTALYWYRQSLGQGLEFLIYFQGNSAPDKSGLPSDRFSAERTGGSVSTLTIQRTQQEDSAVYLCASSLDPSNQPQHFGDGTRLSIL.

The rearrangement links TRBV6-5 to TRBJ1-6, with D possibly TRBD1 on 6 matching bases. CDR1 MNHEY and CDR2 SVGAGI come from the germline V gene. The CDR3 has 16 amino acids. The V gene lost 0 bases and the J gene lost 5 bases, with 11 bases spanning the gap. The CDR3 region has the DNA TGTGCCAGCAGTTACTCGTCCGGACAGAATAATTCACCCCTCCACTTT. This translates into CASSYSSGQNNSPLHF.

The chain has TRBV10-2 and TRBJ2-2, with D hard to call. The CDR3 runs 15 residues. V was clipped by 7 bases and J by 4 bases, with 16 bases between them. Germline values: CDR1 WSHSY, CDR2 SAAADI. This chain's CDR3 is CASTATDKSTGELFF. CDR3 coding DNA: TGCGCCAGCACCGCTACTGACAAGTCCACCGGGGAGCTGTTTTTT.

The genes are TRBV14 and TRBJ1-4; D is unresolved. V was clipped by 3 bases and J by 4 bases, with 3 bases between them. The CDR3 loop spans 12 amino acids. CDR1 is SGHDN and CDR2 is FVKESK in the germline V gene. CDR3 nucleotides: TGTGCCAGCAGCCACAGTAATGAAAAACTGTTTTTT. Translating gives CASSHSNEKLFF.

The chain joins TRBV15 to TRBJ1-4; 7 bases are shared with TRBD1. The CDR3 totals 13 residues. Looked up from germline, CDR1 is LNHNV and CDR2 is YYDKDF (reference sequence). V gave up 6 bases and J gave up 8 bases; unmatched junction bases: 6. In DNA, the CDR3 is TGTGCCACCAGATCGGGGACAGCCGAAAAACTGTTTTTT. It is translated as CATRSGTAEKLFF.

This clone was observed a few times. The genes are TRBV9 and TRBJ2-1; D gene uncertain. Germline CDR1 is SGDLS and CDR2 is YYNGEE. The CDR3 loop spans 13 amino acids. Between the trimmed V and J ends, which lost 2 bases and 9 bases, there was a span of 12 bases. The CDR3 DNA reads as TGTGCCAGCAGCGTCGTAAGCGACGGTGAGCAGTTCTTC. Translating gives CASSVVSDGEQFF.

The chain is built from TRBV3-1 (or the pseudogene TRBV3-2) and TRBJ1-2; 9 nucleotides align to TRBD1. The length of the CDR3 is 15 residues. Germline assignment: CDR1 LGHDT and CDR2 YNNKEL (reference sequence). V gave up 1 base and J gave up 7 bases; unmatched junction bases: 7. The CDR3 loop reads CASSQGLQGASGYTF. The CDR3 DNA reads as TGTGCCAGCAGCCAAGGGTTACAGGGGGCGAGTGGCTACACCTTC.

CDR3 in amino acids: CAISEGGTSRVGELFF. The CDR3 DNA reads as TGTGCCATCAGTGAAGGTGGGACTTCCCGGGTCGGGGAGCTGTTTTTT. The chain has TRBV10-3 and TRBJ2-2; TRBD2 is a possible D gene (6 bases). Per germline, CDR1 ENHRY and CDR2 SYGVKD. There are 16 residues in the CDR3. The V and J ends lost 3 bases and 7 bases respectively, with 18 bases between them.